The 15 T cell receptor beta chains below come from one sample, sequenced in a study of T-cell memory formation after mild COVID-19 (dated by TCRdb to the early 2020s). Library preparation used 5' RACE. Sequenced using an Illumina NovaSeq 6000. In TCRdb, the public reads were trimmed at Q25 with fastp and aligned with MiXCR, with productive beta chains retained. A single entry per CDR3 protein holds the most common genes and DNA from its merged rows. The sample includes 500,000 to 600,000 distinct CDR3 sequences, with over 15% observed a single time. 12% of the sample is held by the ten biggest clonotypes. Sample: PBMCs or a T cell subset sorted from them (not recorded which). The source of these receptors is an adult woman who had mild COVID-19 (a few samples of this study predate the infection). The sample titles of this study are shuffled in the database, so cell type and time point are left out; the donor was told from shared clones.

This clonotype was observed a handful of times. V usage is TRBV13 and J usage is TRBJ2-7, with a tentative D call TRBD1 (5 bases). Trimming cost V 0 bases and J 2 bases, with 14 bases left between them. The length of the CDR3 is 16 residues. CDR1 is PRHDT and CDR2 is FYEKMQ in the germline V gene (reference sequence). Written as DNA, the CDR3 is TGTGCCAGCAGCTTAGGCCTAGGGGCTGGGGCCTACGAGCAGTACTTC. This gives the protein CASSLGLGAGAYEQYF.

The chain has TRBV7-8 and TRBJ2-5, with 13 bases lining up with TRBD2. The CDR3 extends over 16 amino acids. Germline values: CDR1 SGHVS, CDR2 FQNEAQ. The trim removed 3 bases at V and 3 bases at J, leaving 4 bases unmatched. In nucleotides, the CDR3 is TGTGCCAGCAGCTTGGACGGACTAGCGGGAGAAGAGACCCAGTACTTC. This sequence encodes CASSLDGLAGEETQYF.

V gene TRBV19 combines with J gene TRBJ2-3, with TRBD2 as a possible D gene (6 bases). Trimming left V 6 bases short and J 6 bases short, with 10 bases between. This CDR3 is built from 12 residues. CDR1 is LNHDA and CDR2 is SQIVND in the germline V gene (reference sequence). The CDR3 protein is CASRLSGDTQYF. The CDR3 region has the DNA TGTGCCAGTAGACTCAGCGGGGATACGCAGTATTTT.

This rearrangement joins TRBV20-1 to TRBJ2-7; TRBD1 might be the D (6 bases). CDR1 is DFQATT, CDR2 SNEGSKA, per germline (reference sequence). V dropped 4 bases and J dropped 4 bases, with 20 bases sitting between them. This CDR3 is built from 15 residues. CDR3 in amino acids: CSATAGTSNHYEQYV. CDR3 in DNA: TGCAGTGCTACCGCCGGGACATCGAACCATTACGAGCAGTACGTC.

V is TRBV20-1 and J is TRBJ1-5; D call uncertain. The CDR3 spans 14 residues. With 3 bases removed from V and 0 bases from J, the gap between germline ends came to 9 bases. The germline CDR1 and CDR2 sequences are DFQATT and SNEGSKA (reference sequence). The CDR3 region is CSASRIDSNQPQHF. DNA for the CDR3: TGCAGTGCTAGCCGTATCGATAGCAATCAGCCCCAGCATTTT.

In this sample, this clonotype turned up many times. This rearrangement joins TRBV5-1 to TRBJ1-4, with D possibly matching TRBD1 (6 bases). V was trimmed by 0 bases and J by 8 bases, leaving 14 bases between them. Germline lookup yields CDR1 SGHRS and CDR2 YFSETQ. This CDR3 comprises 15 residues. Written as DNA, the CDR3 is TGCGCCAGCAGCTTGGATCCGGGGGCGCGGGAAAAACTGTTTTTT. Translating gives CASSLDPGAREKLFF.

J is TRBJ1-1 and V is TRBV7-2; possible D gene TRBD1, 6 bases. Per the germline V gene, CDR1 is SGHTA and CDR2 is FQGNSA. V lost 10 bases, J lost 4 bases, and 19 bases lay in between. The CDR3 consists of 14 residues. Here the CDR3 DNA reads TGTGCCAACTCCCTACAGGGAGTCGGCACTGAAGCTTTCTTT. Translating gives CANSLQGVGTEAFF.

This clonotype appeared many times. The rearrangement uses TRBV9 and TRBJ1-2; D is uncertain. The ends were cut back, 4 bases at V and 2 bases at J, with 6 bases in the middle. The CDR3 sequence is 12 residues long. Germline lookup yields CDR1 SGDLS and CDR2 YYNGEE. CDR3 in amino acids: CASSLGNYGYTF. CDR3 sequence (DNA): TGTGCCAGCAGCTTGGGGAACTATGGCTACACCTTC.

This clonotype was observed a handful of times. The chain links TRBV6-5 to TRBJ1-2; D possibly corresponds to TRBD1 (5 bases). Germline V gene data show CDR1 as MNHEY and CDR2 as SVGAGI. Trimming removed 4 bases from V and 7 bases from J, with 16 bases in between. CDR3 length equals 14 residues. CDR3 sequence (DNA): TGTGCCAGCAGTTCCCGGGGCGCAACCGGTGGCTACACCTTC. Protein product: CASSSRGATGGYTF.

V is TRBV6-6 and J is TRBJ2-1; D remains ambiguous. The CDR3 has 18 residues. V lost 2 bases to trimming and J lost 2 bases, with 19 bases between them. Germline CDR1 and CDR2: MNHNY and SVGAGI (reference sequence). In DNA form, the CDR3 reads TGTGCCAGCAGTTACCGTTCCCCTACGATTCTTCCCTACAATGAGCAGTTCTTC. Translating it yields CASSYRSPTILPYNEQFF.

This clonotype was counted a few times. The rearrangement uses TRBV4-2 and TRBJ2-1; 8 bases are shared with TRBD2. V trimming: 7 bases; J trimming: 3 bases; junction bases outside the gene matches: 5. The CDR3 runs 14 residues. Germline V CDR1 and CDR2: LGHNA, YNFKEQ. The CDR3 reads CASTGSGDYNEQFF. The DNA for the CDR3 is TGTGCCAGCACCGGTAGCGGGGACTACAATGAGCAGTTCTTC.

This clonotype showed up just a few times. The chain recombines TRBV7-9 with TRBJ2-7, with TRBD2 as a possible D gene (6 bases). The V gene's germline CDR1 is SEHNR and CDR2 FQNEAQ (reference sequence). The length of the CDR3 is 14 residues. The V end lost 5 bases, the J end lost 6 bases, and 17 bases lay between the germline ends. CDR3: CASSQETRTSEQYF. The DNA for the CDR3 is TGTGCCAGCAGCCAGGAGACTAGGACCAGCGAGCAGTACTTC.

This clonotype was counted only a few times. The chain couples TRBV5-5 to TRBJ1-5; the match to TRBD1 covers 10 bases. V dropped 2 bases and J dropped 5; count of bases not matched to a gene: 4. The germline CDR1 and CDR2 sequences are SGHKS and YYEKEE (reference sequence). This CDR3 is 15 amino acids long. This CDR3 reads CASSFGTGEYQPQHF. The CDR3 DNA reads as TGTGCCAGCAGCTTTGGGACAGGGGAGTATCAGCCCCAGCATTTT.

This clonotype has only a few counts. J is TRBJ2-2 and V is TRBV24-1; no definite D call. CDR3 length: 14 residues. Germline V gives CDR1 KGHDR, CDR2 SFDVKD. The V and J ends lost 1 base and 4 bases respectively, with 6 bases between them. The CDR3: CATSDLYFTGELFF. CDR3 coding DNA: TGTGCCACCAGTGATTTATACTTCACCGGGGAGCTGTTTTTT.

This clonotype was seen more than once but under ten times. The V gene is TRBV19, the J gene TRBJ2-1, with a possible D match to TRBD2 (5 bases). The ends were cut back, 2 bases at V and 3 bases at J, with 8 bases in the middle. The CDR3 consists of 14 residues. The germline CDR1 and CDR2 sequences are LNHDA and SQIVND (reference sequence). The CDR3 reads CASSIRGLYNEQFF. The CDR3, as DNA: TGTGCCAGTAGTATACGGGGTCTCTACAATGAGCAGTTCTTC.